This TCR beta chain was retrieved from a study of control samples from healthy donors and cancer patients. The method was immunoSEQ multiplex PCR; TCRdb's version includes in-frame clones alone and lacks a portion of them. Of some 250,000 clones in the sample, roughly 82% were seen once. The V gene's germline CDR1 is MNHEY and CDR2 SVGAGI. The CDR3 runs 14 residues. V lost 0 bases and J 8 bases, leaving 13 bases between the germline ends. The sequencing input was PBMCs. The chain joins TRBV6-5 to TRBJ1-2; D possibly corresponds to TRBD1 (5 bases). The TCR comes from a woman between 55 and 75 years old with lung cancer. The CDR3 DNA reads TGTGCCAGCAGTTACTCGTCAGGGCGGGGCGGCTACACCTTC. This encodes CASSYSSGRGGYTF.